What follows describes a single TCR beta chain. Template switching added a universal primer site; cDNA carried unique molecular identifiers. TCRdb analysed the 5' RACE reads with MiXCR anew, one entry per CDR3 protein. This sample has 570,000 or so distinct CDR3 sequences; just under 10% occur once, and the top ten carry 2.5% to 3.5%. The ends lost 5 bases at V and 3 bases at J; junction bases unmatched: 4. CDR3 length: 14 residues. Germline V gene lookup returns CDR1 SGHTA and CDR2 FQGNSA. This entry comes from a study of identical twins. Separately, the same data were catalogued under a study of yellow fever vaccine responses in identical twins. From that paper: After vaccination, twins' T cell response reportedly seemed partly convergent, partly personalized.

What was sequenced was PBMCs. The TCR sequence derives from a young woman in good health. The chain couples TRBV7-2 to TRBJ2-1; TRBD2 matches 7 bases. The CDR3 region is CASSPGRIYNEQFF. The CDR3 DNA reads TGTGCCAGCAGCCCCGGGAGGATCTACAATGAGCAGTTCTTC.